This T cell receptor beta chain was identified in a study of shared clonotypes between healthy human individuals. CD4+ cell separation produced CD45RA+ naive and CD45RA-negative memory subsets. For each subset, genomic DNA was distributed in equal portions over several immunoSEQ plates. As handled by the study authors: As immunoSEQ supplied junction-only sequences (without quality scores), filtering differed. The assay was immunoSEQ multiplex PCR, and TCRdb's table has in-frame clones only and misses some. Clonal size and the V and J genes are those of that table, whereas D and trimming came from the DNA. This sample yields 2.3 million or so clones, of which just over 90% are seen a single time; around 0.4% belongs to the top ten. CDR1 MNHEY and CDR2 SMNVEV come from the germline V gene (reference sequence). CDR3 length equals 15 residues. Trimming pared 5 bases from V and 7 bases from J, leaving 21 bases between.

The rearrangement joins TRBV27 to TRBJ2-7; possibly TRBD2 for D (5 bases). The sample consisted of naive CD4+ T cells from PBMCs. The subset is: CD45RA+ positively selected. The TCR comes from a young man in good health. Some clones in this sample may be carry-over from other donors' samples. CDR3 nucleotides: TGTGCCAGCAGTAGAGGGCCTTTACCCGGGAATGAGCAGTACTTC. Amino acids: CASSRGPLPGNEQYF.